This TCR beta chain was captured in a study of metastatic and nonmetastatic thyroid tumors. Findings and limits, study-wide: TCR beta diversity was reportedly significantly higher in malignant thyroid tumors than benign nodules, in blood and tumor.

This clone turned up a few times. The antigen is unknown. CDR3 length equals 17 residues. The V segment lost 0 bases and the J segment 3 bases; nucleotides outside the gene matches: 10. The germline CDR1 and CDR2 sequences are SGHTA and FQGNSA. None of the patients had undergone any treatment ahead of thyroid surgery. TCRdb used MiXCR to call clones anew from the PCR reads. Here the sample spans approximately 40,000 clones, around 28% being singletons. This TCR came from a male donor with papillary thyroid cancer or a benign thyroid nodule (not recorded which). Some clones in this sample may be carry-over from other donors' samples. The rearrangement uses TRBV7-2 and TRBJ2-7; 8 positions agree with TRBD2. Material for sequencing was blood. The CDR3 protein is CASSLAISGSSIYEQYF. In DNA form, the CDR3 reads TGTGCCAGCAGCTTAGCCATCAGCGGGAGTTCCATCTACGAGCAGTACTTC.